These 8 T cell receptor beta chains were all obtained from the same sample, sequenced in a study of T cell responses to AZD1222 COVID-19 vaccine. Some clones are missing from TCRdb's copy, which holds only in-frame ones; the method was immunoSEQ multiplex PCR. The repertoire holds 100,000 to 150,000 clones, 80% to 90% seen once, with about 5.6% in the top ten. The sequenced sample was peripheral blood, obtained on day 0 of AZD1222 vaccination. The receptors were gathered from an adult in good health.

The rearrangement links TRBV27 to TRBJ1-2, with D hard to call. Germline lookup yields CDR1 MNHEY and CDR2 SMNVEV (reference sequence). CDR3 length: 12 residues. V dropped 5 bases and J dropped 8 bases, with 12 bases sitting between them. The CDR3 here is CASSDRTRGYTF. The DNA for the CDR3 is TGTGCCAGCAGTGACCGAACGAGGGGCTACACCTTC.

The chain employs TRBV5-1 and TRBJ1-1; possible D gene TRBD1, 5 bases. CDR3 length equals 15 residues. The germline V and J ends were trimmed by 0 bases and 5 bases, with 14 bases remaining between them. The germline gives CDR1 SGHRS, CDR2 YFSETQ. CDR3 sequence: CASSLGHGAWTEAFF. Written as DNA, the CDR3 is TGCGCCAGCAGCTTGGGGCATGGGGCATGGACTGAAGCTTTCTTT.

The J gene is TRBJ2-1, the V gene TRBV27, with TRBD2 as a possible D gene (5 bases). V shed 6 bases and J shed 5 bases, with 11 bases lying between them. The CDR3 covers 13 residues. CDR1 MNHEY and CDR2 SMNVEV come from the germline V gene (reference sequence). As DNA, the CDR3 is TGTGCCAGCAGGGTCGGGAAGAACAATGAGCAGTTCTTC. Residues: CASRVGKNNEQFF.

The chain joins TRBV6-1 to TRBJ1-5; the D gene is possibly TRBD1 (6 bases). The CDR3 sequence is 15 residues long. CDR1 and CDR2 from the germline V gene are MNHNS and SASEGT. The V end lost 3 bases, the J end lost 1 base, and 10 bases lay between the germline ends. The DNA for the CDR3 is TGTGCCAGCAGTGAGGGGGCTTTAAGCAATCAGCCCCAGCATTTT. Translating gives CASSEGALSNQPQHF.

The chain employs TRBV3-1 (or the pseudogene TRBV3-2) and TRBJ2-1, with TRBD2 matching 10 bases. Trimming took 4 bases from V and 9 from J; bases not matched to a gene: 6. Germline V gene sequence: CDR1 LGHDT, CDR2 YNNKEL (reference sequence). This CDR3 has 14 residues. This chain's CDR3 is CASSPPSGRGEQFF. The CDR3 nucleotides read TGTGCCAGCAGCCCCCCCAGCGGGAGGGGTGAGCAGTTCTTC.

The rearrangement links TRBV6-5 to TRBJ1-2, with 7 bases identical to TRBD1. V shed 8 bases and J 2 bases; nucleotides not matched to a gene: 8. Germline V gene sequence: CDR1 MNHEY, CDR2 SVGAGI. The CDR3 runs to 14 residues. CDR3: CASFRQGGNYGYTF. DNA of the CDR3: TGTGCCAGCTTTAGACAGGGTGGGAACTATGGCTACACCTTC.

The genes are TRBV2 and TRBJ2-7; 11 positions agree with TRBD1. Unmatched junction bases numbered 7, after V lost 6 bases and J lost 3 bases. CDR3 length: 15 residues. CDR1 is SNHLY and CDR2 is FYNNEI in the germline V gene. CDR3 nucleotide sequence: TGTGCCAGCAGGACCTCGGGACAGGGGGGCTACGAGCAGTACTTC. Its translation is CASRTSGQGGYEQYF.

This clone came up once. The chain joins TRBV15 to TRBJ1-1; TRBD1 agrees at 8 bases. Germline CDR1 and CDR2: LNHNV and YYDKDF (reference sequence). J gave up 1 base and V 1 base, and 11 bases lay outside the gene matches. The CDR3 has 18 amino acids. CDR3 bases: TGTGCCACCAGCAGAGCCCTGGGGGCAGGGGGCGGGAACACTGAAGCTTTCTTT. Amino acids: CATSRALGAGGGNTEAFF.